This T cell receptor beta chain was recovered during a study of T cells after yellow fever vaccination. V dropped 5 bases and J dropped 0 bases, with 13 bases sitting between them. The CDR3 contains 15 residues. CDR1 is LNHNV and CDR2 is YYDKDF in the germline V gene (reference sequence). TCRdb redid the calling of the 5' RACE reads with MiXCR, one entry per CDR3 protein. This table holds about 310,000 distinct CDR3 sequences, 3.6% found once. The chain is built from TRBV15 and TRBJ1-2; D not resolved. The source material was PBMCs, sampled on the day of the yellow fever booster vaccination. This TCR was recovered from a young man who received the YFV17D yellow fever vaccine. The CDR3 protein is CATSGRLPANYGYTF. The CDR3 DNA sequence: TGTGCCACCAGCGGGAGGCTACCTGCTAACTATGGCTACACCTTC. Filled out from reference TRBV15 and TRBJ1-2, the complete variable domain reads DAMVIQNPRYQVTQFGKPVTLSCSQTLNHNVMYWYQQKSSQAPKLLFHYYDKDFNNEADTPDNFQSRRPNTSFCFLDIRSPGLGDTAMYLCATSGRLPANYGYTFGSGTRLTVV.